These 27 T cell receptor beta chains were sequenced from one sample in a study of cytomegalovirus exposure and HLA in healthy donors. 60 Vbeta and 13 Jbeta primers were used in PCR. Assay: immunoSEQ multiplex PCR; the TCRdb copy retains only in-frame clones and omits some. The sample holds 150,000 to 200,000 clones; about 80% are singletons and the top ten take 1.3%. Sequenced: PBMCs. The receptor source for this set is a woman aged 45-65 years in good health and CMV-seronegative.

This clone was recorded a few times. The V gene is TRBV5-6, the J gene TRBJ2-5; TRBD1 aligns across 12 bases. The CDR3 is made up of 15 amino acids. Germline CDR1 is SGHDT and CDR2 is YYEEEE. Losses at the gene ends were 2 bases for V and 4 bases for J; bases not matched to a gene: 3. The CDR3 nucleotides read TGTGCCAGCAGCTTCCGGGACAGGGGGCCAGAGACCCAGTACTTC. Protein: CASSFRDRGPETQYF.

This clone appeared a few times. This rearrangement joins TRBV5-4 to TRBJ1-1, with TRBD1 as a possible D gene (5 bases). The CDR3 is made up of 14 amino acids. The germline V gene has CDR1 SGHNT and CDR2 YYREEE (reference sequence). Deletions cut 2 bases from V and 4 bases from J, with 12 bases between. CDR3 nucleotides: TGTGCCAGCAGCTTAGCAGGGCGTATCACTGAAGCTTTCTTT. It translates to CASSLAGRITEAFF. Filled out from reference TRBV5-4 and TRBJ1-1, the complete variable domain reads ETGVTQSPTHLIKTRGQQVTLRCSSQSGHNTVSWYQQALGQGPQFIFQYYREEENGRGNFPPRFSGLQFPNYSSELNVNALELDDSALYLCASSLAGRITEAFFGQGTRLTVV.

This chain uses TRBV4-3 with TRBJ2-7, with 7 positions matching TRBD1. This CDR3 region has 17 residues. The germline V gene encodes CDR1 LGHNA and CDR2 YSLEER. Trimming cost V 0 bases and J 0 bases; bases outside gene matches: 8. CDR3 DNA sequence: TGCGCCAGCAGCCAAGAGGGTAGGGGACAGCTCTCCTACGAGCAGTACTTC. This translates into CASSQEGRGQLSYEQYF.

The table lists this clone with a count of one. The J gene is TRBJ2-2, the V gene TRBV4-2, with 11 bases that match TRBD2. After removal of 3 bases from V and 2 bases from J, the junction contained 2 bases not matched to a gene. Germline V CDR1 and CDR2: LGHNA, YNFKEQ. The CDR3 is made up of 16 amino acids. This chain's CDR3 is CASSQGTSGNTGELFF. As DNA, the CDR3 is TGTGCCAGCAGCCAGGGGACTAGCGGCAACACCGGGGAGCTGTTTTTT.

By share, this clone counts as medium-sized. The CDR3 bases are TGTGCCAGCAGTGACTCGACTGGAGGGGCCGAGCAGTACTTC. Protein product: CASSDSTGGAEQYF. This chain uses TRBV6-4 with TRBJ2-7; D perhaps matches TRBD2 (6 bases). CDR1 MRHNA and CDR2 SNTAGT come from the germline V gene. The CDR3 extends over 14 amino acids. V gave up 0 bases and J gave up 6 bases, with 12 bases separating them.

The CDR3 DNA follows: TGTGCCAGCAGTCTCTCTAGCGGGAGGGCGGGGGAGACCCAGTACTTC. Translation: CASSLSSGRAGETQYF. The chain couples TRBV27 to TRBJ2-5; 12 bases are shared with TRBD2. Germline CDR1 MNHEY, CDR2 SMNVEV (reference sequence). CDR3 length: 16 residues. The V and J ends lost 5 bases and 5 bases, in that order; junction bases with no gene match: 9.

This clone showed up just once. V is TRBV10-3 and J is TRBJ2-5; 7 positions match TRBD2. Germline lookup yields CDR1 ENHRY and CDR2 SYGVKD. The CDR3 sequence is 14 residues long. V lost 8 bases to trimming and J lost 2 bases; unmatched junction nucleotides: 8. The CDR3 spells CAIRDGEGQETQYF. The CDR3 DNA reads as TGTGCCATCCGGGACGGGGAGGGTCAAGAGACCCAGTACTTC.

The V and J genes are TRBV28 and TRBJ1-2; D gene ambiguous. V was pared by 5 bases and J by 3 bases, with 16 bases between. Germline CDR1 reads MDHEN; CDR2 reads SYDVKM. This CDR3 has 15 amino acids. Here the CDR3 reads CASSNSQIVDYGYTF. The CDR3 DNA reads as TGTGCCAGCAGTAACTCACAGATAGTAGACTATGGCTACACCTTC.

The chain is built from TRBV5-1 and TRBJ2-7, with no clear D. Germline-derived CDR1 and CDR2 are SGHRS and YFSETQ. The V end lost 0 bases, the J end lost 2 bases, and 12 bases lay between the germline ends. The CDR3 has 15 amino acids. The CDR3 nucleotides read TGCGCCAGCAGCTTGGAGGCCTTGAGCGCCTACGAGCAGTACTTC. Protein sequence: CASSLEALSAYEQYF. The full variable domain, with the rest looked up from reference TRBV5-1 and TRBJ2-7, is KAGVTQTPRYLIKTRGQQVTLSCSPISGHRSVSWYQQTPGQGLQFLFEYFSETQRNKGNFPGRFSGRQFSNSRSEMNVSTLELGDSALYLCASSLEALSAYEQYFGPGTRLTVT.

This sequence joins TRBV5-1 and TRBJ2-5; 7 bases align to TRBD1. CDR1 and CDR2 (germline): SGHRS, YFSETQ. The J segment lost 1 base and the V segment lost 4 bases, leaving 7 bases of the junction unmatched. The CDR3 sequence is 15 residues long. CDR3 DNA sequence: TGCGCCAGCAGCGTTACAGGGGCCGGCCAAGAGACCCAGTACTTC. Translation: CASSVTGAGQETQYF.

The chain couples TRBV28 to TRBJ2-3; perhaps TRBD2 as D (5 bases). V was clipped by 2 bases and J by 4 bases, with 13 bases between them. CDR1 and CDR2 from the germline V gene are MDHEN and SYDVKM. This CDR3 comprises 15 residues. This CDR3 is CASSLAASGSDTQYF. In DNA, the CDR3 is TGTGCCAGCAGTTTAGCGGCGAGCGGCTCAGATACGCAGTATTTT.

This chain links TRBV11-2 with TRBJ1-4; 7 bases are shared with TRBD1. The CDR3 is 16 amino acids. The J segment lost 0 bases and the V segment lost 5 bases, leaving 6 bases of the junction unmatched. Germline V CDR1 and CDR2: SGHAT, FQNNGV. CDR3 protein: CASSRGQIATNEKLFF. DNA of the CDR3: TGTGCCAGCAGCAGGGGACAGATTGCAACTAATGAAAAACTGTTTTTT.

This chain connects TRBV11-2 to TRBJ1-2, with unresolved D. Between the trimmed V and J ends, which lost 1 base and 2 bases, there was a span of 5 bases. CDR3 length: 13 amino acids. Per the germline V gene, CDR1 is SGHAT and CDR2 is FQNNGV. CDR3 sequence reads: CASSLVRNYGYTF. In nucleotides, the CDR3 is TGTGCCAGCAGCTTAGTCCGGAACTATGGCTACACCTTC.

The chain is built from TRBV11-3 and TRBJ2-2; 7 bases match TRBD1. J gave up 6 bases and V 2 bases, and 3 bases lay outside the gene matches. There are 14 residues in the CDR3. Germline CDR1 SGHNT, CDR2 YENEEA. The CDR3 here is CASSLQGVPGELFF. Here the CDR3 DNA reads TGTGCCAGCAGCTTACAGGGGGTCCCCGGGGAGCTGTTTTTT.

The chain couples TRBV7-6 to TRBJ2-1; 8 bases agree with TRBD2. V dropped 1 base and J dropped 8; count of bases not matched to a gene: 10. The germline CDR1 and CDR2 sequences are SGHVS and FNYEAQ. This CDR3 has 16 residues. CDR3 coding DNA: TGTGCCAGCAGCTTAGTGGCGGGGGGTCGACGAGATGAGCAGTTCTTC. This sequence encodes CASSLVAGGRRDEQFF.

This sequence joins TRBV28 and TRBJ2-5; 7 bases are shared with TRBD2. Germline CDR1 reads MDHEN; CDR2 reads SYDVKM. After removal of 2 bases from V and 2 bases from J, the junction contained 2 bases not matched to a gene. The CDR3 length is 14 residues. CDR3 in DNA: TGTGCCAGCAGTTTAGTCGGGGGGCAAGAGACCCAGTACTTC. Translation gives CASSLVGGQETQYF.

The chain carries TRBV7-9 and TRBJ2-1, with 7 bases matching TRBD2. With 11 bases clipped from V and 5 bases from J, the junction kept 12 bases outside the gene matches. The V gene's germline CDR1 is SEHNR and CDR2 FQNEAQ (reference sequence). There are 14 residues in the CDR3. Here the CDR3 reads CAGINAGLNNEQFF. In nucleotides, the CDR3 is TGTGCCGGGATAAACGCGGGACTAAACAATGAGCAGTTCTTC. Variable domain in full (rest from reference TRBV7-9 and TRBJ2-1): DTGVSQNPRHKITKRGQNVTFRCDPISEHNRLYWYRQTLGQGPEFLTYFQNEAQLEKSRLLSDRFSAERPKGSFSTLEIQRTEQGDSAMYLCAGINAGLNNEQFFGPGTRLTVL.

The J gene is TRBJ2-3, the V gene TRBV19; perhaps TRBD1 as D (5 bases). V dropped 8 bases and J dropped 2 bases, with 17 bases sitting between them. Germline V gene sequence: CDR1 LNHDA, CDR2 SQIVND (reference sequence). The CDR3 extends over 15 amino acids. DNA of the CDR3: TGTGCCAGTCACCCGATCGACAGAGACACAGATACGCAGTATTTT. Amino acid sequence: CASHPIDRDTDTQYF.

CDR3 protein: CASSLSHRGNQETQYF. For the CDR3, the DNA is TGTGCCAGCAGCTTATCACACCGCGGGAACCAAGAGACCCAGTACTTC. The J gene is TRBJ2-5, the V gene TRBV5-4; perhaps TRBD2 as D (6 bases). The CDR3 sequence is 16 residues long. Per the germline V gene, CDR1 is SGHNT and CDR2 is YYREEE (reference sequence). Deletions cut 2 bases from V and 0 bases from J, with 14 bases between.

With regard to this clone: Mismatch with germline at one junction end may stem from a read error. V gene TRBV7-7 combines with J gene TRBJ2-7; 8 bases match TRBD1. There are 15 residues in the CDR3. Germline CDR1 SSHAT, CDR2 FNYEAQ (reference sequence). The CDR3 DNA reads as TGTGCTAGCAGCCCGGCGACAGGGGAAGGCTACGAGCAGTACTTC. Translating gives CASSPATGEGYEQYF.

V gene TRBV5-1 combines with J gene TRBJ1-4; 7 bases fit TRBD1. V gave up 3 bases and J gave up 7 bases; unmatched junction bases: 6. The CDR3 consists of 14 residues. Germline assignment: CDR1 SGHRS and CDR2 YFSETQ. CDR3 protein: CASSSTGSGEKLFF. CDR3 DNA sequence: TGCGCCAGCAGCTCGACAGGGTCTGGTGAAAAACTGTTTTTT. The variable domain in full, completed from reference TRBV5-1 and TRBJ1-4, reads KAGVTQTPRYLIKTRGQQVTLSCSPISGHRSVSWYQQTPGQGLQFLFEYFSETQRNKGNFPGRFSGRQFSNSRSEMNVSTLELGDSALYLCASSSTGSGEKLFFGSGTQLSVL.

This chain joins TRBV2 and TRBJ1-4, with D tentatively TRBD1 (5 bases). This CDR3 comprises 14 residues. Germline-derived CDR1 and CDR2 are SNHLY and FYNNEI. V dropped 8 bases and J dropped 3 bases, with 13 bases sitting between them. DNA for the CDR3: TGTGCCAGCTTACAGGACGGAGCTAATGAAAAACTGTTTTTT. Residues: CASLQDGANEKLFF.

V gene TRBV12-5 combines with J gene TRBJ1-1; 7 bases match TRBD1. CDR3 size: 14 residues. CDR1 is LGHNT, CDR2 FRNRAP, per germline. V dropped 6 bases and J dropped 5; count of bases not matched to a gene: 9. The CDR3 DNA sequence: TGTGCTAGTGGACGACAGGGAGGAGGGACTGAAGCTTTCTTT. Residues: CASGRQGGGTEAFF.

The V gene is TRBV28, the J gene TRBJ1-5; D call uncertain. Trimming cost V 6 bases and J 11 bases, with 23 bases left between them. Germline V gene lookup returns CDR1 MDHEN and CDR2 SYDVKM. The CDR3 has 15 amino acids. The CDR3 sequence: CASSPIPGPKGAQHF. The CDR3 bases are TGTGCCAGCAGCCCGATACCGGGTCCGAAAGGAGCCCAGCATTTT.

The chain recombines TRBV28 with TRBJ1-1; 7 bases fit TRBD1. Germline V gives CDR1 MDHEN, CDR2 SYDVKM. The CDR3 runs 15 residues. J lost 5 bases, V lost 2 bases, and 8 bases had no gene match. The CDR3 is CASSLKEGATTEAFF. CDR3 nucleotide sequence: TGTGCCAGCAGTTTAAAGGAGGGGGCGACAACTGAAGCTTTCTTT.

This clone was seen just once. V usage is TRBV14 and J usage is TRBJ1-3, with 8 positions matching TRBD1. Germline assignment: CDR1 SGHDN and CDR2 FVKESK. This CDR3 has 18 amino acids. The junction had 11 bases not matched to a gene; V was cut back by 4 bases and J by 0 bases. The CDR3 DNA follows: TGTGCCAGCAGCCCTTTGGGACGACAGGGGAGCTCTGGAAACACCATATATTTT. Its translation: CASSPLGRQGSSGNTIYF.

CDR3 DNA sequence: TGTGCCAGCAGCTTAGACCTGACCGAGGTACACTATGGCTACACCTTC. Translation gives CASSLDLTEVHYGYTF. This chain links TRBV7-9 with TRBJ1-2; unclear D gene. This CDR3 spans 16 amino acids. Germline CDR1 reads SEHNR; CDR2 reads FQNEAQ (reference sequence). V gave up 1 base and J gave up 3 bases, with 15 bases separating them. Drawing the rest from reference TRBV7-9 and TRBJ1-2, the complete variable domain is DTGVSQNPRHKITKRGQNVTFRCDPISEHNRLYWYRQTLGQGPEFLTYFQNEAQLEKSRLLSDRFSAERPKGSFSTLEIQRTEQGDSAMYLCASSLDLTEVHYGYTFGSGTRLTVV.